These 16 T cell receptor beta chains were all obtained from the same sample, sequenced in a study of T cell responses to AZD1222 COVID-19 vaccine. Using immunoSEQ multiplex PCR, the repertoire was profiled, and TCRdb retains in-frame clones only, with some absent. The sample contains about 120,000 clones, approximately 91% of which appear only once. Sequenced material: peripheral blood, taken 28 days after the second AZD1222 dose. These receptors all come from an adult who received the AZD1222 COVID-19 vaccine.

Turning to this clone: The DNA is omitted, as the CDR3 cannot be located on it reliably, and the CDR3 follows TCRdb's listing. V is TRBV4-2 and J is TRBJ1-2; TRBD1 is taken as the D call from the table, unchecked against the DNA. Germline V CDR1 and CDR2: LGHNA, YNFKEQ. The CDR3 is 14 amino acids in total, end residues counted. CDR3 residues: CASSFGQGSGGGAF.

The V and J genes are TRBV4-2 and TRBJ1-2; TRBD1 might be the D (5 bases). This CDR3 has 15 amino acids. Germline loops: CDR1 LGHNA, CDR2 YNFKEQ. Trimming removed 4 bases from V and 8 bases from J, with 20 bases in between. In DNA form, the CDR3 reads TGTGCCAGCAGCCCCGTGGGCCCGGCCAGGGAAGGCTACACCTTC. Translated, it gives CASSPVGPAREGYTF.

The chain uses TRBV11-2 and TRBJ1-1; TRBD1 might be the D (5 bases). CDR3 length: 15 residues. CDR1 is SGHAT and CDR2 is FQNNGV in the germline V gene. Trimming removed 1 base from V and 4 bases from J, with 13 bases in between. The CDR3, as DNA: TGTGCCAGCAGCTTAGGCAGGGCCGGGGGCACTGAAGCTTTCTTT. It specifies CASSLGRAGGTEAFF.

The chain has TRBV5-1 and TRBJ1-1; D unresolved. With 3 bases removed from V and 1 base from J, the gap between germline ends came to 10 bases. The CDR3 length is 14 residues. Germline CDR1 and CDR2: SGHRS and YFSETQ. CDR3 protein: CASSSVPQNTEAFF. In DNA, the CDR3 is TGCGCCAGCAGCTCGGTACCGCAGAACACTGAAGCTTTCTTT.

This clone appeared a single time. CDR3 amino acids: CASSWGLAGVTDTQYF. Here the CDR3 DNA reads TGTGCCAGCAGTTGGGGACTAGCGGGAGTTACAGATACGCAGTATTTT. The genes are TRBV6-5 and TRBJ2-3; TRBD2 aligns across 14 bases. V lost 4 bases and J lost 3; bases outside the gene matches: 3. CDR1 MNHEY and CDR2 SVGAGI come from the germline V gene. There are 16 residues in the CDR3.

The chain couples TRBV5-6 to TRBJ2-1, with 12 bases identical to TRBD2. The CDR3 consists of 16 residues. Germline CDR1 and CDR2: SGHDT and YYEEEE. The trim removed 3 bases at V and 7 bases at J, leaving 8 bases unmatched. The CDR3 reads CASSSGTSGWGNEQFF. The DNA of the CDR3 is TGTGCCAGCAGCTCCGGGACTAGCGGGTGGGGTAATGAGCAGTTCTTC.

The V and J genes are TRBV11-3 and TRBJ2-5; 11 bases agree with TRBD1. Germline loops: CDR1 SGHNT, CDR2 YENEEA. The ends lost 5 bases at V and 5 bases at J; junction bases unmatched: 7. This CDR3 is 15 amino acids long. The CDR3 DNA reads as TGTGCCAGCAGCCCCGGGGACAGGGGGTCGGAGACCCAGTACTTC. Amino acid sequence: CASSPGDRGSETQYF.

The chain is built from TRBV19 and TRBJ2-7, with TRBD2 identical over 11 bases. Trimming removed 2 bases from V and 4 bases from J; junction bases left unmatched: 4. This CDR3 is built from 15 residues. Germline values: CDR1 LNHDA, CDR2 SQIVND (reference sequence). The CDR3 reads CASSIIAGGPYEQYF. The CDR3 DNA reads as TGTGCCAGTAGTATAATAGCGGGAGGGCCTTACGAGCAGTACTTC.

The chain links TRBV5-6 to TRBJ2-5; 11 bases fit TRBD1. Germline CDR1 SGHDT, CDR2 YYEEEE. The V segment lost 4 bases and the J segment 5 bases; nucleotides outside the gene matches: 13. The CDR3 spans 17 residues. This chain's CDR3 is CASSPTGQGARFETQYF. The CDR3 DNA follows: TGTGCCAGCAGCCCGACCGGACAGGGGGCGCGGTTTGAGACCCAGTACTTC. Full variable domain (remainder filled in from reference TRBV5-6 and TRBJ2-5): DAGVTQSPTHLIKTRGQQVTLRCSPKSGHDTVSWYQQALGQGPQFIFQYYEEEERQRGNFPDRFSGHQFPNYSSELNVNALLLGDSALYLCASSPTGQGARFETQYFGPGTRLLVL.

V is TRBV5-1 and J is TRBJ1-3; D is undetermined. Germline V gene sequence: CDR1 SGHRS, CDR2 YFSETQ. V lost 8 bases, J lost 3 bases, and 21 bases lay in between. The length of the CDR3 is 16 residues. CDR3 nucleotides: TGCGCCAGTACCCGCGGCGGGGTAGGCATTGGAAACACCATATATTTT. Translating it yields CASTRGGVGIGNTIYF.

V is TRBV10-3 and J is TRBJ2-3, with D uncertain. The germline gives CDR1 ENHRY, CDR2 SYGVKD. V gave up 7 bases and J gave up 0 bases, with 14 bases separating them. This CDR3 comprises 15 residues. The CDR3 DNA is TGTGCCATCAACCCCACAGCGACTAGCACAGATACGCAGTATTTT. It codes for CAINPTATSTDTQYF.

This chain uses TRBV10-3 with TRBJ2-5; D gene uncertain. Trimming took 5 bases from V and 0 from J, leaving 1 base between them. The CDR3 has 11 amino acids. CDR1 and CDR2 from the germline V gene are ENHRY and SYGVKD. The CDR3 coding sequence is TGTGCCATCAGTAACCAAGAGACCCAGTACTTC. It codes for CAISNQETQYF.

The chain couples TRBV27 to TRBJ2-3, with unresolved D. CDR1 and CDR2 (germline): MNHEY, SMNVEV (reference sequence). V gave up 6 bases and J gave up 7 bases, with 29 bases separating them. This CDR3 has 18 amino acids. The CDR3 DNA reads TGTGCCAGCAGGCCCAAATCGGGCTCGAACCTCATTAGGAATACGCAGTATTTT. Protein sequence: CASRPKSGSNLIRNTQYF.

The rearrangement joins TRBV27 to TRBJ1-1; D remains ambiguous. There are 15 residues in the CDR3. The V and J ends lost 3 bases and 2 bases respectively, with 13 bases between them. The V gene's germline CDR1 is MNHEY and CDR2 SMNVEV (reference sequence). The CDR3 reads CASSFGKLGNTEAFF. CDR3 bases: TGTGCCAGCAGTTTTGGCAAGCTGGGAAACACTGAAGCTTTCTTT.

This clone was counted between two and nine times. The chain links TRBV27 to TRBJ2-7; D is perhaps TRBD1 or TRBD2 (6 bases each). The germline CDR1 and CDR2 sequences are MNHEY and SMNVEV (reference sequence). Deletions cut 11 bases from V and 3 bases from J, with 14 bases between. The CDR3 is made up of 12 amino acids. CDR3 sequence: CASGEDNYEQYF. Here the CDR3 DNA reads TGTGCCTCAGGGGAGGACAACTACGAGCAGTACTTC.

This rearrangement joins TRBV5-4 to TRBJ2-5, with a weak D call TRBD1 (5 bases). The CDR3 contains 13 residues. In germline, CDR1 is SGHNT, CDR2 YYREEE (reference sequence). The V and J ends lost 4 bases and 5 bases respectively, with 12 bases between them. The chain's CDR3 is CASSQDNRETQYF. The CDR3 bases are TGTGCCAGCAGCCAGGACAATAGGGAGACCCAGTACTTC.